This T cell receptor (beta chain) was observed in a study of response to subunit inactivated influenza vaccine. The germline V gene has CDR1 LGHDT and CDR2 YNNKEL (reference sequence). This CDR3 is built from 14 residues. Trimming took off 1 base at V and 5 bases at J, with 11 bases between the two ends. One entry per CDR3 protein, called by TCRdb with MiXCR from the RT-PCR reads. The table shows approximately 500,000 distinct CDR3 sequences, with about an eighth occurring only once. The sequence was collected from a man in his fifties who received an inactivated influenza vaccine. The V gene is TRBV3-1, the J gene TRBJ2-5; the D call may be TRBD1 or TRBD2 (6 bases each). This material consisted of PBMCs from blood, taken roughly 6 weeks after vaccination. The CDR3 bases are TGTGCCAGCAGCCAAGCGGGGGCAGGCGAGACCCAGTACTTC. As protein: CASSQAGAGETQYF.